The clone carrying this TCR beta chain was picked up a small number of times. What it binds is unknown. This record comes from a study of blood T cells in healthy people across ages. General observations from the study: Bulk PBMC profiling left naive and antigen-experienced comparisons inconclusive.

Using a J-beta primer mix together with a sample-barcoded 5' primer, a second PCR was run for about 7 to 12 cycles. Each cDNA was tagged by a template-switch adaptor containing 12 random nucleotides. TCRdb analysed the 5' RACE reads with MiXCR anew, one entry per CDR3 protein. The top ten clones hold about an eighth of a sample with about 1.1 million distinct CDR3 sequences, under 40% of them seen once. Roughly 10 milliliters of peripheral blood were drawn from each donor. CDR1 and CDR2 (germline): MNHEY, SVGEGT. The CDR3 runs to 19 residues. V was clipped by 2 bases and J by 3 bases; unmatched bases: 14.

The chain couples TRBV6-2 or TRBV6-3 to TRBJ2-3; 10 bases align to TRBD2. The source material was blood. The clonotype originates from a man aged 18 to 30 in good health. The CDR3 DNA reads TGTGCCAGCAGTTACGTCCCCGGCCTAGCGGGGGCCCATACAGATACGCAGTATTTT. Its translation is CASSYVPGLAGAHTDTQYF.